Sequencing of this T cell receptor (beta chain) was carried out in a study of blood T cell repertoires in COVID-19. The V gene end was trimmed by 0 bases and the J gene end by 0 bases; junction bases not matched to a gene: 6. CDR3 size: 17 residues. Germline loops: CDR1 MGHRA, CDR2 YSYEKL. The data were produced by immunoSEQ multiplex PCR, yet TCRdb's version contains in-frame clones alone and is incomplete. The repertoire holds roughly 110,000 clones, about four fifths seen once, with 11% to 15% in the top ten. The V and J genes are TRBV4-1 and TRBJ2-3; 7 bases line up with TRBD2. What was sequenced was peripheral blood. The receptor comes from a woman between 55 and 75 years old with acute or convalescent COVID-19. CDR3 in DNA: TGCGCCAGCAGCCAAGAGTCCCTTAGCGGGAGCACAGATACGCAGTATTTT. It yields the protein CASSQESLSGSTDTQYF.